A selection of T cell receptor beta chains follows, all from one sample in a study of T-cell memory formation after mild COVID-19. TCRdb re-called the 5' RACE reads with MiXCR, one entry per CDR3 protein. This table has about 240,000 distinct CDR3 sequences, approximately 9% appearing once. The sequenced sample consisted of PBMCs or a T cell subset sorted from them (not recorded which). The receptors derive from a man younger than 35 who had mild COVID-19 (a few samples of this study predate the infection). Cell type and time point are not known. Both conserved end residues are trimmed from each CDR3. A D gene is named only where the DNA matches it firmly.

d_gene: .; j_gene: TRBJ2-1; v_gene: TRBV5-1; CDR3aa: ASSSPGAGEQF
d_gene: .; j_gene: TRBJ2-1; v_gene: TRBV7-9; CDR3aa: ASSLAAGGWNEQF
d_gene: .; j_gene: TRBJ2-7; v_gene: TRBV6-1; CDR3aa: ASRKRGPYEQY
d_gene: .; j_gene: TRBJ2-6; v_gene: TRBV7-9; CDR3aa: ASSITRFGANVLT
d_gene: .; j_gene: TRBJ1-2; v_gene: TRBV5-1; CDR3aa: ASSSPPNYGYT
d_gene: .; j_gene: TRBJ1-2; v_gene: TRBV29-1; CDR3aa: SVSRGSNYGYT
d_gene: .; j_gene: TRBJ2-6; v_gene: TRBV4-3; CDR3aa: ASSRQGSGANVLT
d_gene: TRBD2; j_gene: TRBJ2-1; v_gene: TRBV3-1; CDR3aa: ASSRGTSGGAEQF
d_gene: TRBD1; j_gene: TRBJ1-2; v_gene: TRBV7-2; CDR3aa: ASSLVRTGGSYT
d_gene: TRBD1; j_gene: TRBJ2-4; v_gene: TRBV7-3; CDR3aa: ASSTGTGVTKNIQY
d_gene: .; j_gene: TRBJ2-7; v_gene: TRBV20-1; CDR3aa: SVRRGFYYEQY
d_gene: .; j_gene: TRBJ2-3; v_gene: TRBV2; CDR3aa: ASSDSTDTQY
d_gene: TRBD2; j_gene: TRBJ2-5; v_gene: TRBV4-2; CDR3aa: ASSPAGPAQETQY
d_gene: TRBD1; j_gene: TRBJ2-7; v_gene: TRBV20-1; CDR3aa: SARDPTGGYEQY
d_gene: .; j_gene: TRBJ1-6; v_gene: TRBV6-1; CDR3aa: ASSDWDPGRSPLH
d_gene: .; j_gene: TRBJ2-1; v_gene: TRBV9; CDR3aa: ASGLTASYNEQF
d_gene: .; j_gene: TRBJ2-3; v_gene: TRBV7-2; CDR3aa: ASSPTWANTDTQY
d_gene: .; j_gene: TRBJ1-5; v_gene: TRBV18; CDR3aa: ASSTSNQPQH
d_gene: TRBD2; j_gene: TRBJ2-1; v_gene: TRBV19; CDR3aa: ASSMAGGSNEQF
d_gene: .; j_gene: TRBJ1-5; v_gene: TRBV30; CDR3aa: AWSMGGGQPQH
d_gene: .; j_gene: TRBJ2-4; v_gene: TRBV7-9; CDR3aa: ASSLGTALAKNIQY
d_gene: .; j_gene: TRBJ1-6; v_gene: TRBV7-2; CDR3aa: ASSSRNSPLH
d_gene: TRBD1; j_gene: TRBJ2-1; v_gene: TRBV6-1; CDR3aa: ASSDRGPPYNEQF
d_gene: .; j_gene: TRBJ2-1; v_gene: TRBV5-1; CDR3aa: ASSPDYVGGEQF
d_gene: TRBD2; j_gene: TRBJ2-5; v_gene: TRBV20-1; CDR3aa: SARETSGVETQY
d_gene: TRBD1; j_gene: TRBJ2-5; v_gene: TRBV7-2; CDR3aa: ASSPSPGQAEGY
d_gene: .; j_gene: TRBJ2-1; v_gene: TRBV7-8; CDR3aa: ASGHLKAGYHNEQF
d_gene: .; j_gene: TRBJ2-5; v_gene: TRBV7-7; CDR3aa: ASSANGPRETQY
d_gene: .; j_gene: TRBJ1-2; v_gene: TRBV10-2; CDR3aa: ASNGAPWALNYGYT
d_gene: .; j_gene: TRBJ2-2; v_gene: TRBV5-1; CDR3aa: ASSVLQMASGELF
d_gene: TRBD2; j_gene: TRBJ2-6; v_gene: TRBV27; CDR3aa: ASVEWGGSLSSGANVLT
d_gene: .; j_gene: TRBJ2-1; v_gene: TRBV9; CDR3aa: ASSDRQEQF
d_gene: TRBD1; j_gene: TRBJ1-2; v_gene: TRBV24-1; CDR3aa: ATSNRGSAGYT
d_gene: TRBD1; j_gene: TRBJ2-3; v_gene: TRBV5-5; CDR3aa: ASSFGTGGFSQADTQY
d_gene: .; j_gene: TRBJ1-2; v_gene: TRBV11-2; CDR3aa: ASSARPRGGYT
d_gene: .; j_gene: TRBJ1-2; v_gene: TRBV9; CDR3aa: ASSPGEVGYT
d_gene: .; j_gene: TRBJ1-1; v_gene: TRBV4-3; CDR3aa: ASSQDWSGSATEAF
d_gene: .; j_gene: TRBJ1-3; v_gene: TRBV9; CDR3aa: ASSVAARSSGNTIY
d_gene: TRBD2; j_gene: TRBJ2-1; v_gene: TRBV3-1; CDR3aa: ASSQLFRTSGHNEQF
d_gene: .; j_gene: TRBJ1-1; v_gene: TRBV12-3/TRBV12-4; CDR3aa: ASSFRAGEAF
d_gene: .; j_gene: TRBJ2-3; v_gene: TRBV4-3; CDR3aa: ASSQDPPGGGTDTQY
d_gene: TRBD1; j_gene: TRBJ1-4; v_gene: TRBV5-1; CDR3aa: ASSRSQGANEKLF